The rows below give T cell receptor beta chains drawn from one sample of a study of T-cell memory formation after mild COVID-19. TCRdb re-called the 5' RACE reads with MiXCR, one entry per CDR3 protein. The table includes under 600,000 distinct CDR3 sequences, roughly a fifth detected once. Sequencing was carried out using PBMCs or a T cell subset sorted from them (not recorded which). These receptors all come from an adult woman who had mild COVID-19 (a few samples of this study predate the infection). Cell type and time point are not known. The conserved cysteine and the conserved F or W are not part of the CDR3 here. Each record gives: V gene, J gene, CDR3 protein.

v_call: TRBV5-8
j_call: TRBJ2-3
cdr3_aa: ASSLRGGTSLADTQY

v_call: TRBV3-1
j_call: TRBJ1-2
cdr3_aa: ASSQDRSRGARYGYT

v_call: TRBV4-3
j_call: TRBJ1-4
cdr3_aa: ASSQGFGTGNEKLF

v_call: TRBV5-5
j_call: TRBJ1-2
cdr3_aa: ASSLAWAGPLYGYT

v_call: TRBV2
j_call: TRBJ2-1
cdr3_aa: ASSEARDEQF

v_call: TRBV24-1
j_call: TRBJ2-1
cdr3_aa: ATASGPSSYNEQF

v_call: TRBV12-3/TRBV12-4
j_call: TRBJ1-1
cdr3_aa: ASRRATGTEAF

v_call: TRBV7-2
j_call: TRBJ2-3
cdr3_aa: ASSLGDSWSTDTQY

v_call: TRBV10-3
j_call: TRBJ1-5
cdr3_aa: AISESGVFNQPQH

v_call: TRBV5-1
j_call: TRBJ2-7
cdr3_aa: ASSSDLIATSYEQY

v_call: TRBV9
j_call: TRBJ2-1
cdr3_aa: ASSVRGGAGYNEQF

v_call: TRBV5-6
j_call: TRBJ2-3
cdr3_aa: ASSLLDPRVDTQY

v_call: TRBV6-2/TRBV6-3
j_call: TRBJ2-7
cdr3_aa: ASRHGTSGRGGEQY

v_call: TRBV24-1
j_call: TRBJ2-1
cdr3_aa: ATSEWQRNEQF

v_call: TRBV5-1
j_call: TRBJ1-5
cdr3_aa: ASSLDGGPHQPQH

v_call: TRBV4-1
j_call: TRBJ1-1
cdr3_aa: ASSRGTYPEAF

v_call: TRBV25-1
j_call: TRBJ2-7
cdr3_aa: ASSEWDSYEQY

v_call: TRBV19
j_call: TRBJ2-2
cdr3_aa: ATRGTGVAGELF

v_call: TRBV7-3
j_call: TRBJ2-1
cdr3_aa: ASSLTGLAGGNEQF

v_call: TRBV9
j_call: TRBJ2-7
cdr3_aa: ASSAGSDRAGEQY

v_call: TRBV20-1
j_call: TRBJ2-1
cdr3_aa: SAPPRSGCYNEQF

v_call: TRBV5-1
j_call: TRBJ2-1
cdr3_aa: ASSLDLAGGDEQF

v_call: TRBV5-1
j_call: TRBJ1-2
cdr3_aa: ASSLKGDGYT

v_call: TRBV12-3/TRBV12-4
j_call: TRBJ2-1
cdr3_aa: ASSYRTSGGYNEQF

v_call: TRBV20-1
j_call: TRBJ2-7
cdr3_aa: SASDSGKYEQY

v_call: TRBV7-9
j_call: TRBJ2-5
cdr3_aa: ASSFLREYQETQY

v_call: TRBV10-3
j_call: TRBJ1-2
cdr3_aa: AIKEDQKPGGYT

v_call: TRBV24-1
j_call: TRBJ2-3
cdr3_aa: ATSEPTSGSTDTQY

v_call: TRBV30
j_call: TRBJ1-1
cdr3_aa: AWSEGITEAF

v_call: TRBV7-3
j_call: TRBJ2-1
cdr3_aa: ASSQDRPYNEQF

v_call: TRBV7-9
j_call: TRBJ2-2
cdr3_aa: ASSLDASTGELF

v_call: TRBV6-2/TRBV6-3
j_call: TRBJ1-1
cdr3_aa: ASSSPAGGSTEAF

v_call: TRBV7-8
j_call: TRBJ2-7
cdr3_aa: ASSAPGLAGVEQY

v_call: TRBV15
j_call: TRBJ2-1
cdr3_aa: ATSSRLAGAYNEQF

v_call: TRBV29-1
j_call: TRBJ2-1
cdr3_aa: SVLRASDEQF

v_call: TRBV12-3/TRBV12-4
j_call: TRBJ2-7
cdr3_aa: ASSGLLSSYEQY

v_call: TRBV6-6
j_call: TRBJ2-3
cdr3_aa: ASSYYQGPTDTQY

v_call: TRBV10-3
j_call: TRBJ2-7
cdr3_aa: AISGGTGAYEQY

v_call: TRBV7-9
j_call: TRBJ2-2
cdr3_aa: ASPSDSEGARLNTGELF

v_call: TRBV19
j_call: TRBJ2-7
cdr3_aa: ASSGLTSRVQY

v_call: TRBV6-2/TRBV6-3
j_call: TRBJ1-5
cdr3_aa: ASSYSPARGLFQPQH

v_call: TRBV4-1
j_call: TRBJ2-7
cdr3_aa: ASSRTPYGTGVGYEQY

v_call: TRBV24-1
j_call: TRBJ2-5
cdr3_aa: ATSDSGTSAFFQETQY

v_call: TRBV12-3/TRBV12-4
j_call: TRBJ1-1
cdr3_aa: ASSPTEGLGTEAF

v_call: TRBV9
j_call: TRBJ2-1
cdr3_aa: ASSVVAGEGNEQF

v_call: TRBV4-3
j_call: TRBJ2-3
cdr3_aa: ASSQDLGDTQY

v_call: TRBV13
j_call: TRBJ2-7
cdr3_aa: ASSVTGNYEQY

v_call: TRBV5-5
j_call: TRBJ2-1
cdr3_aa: ASSPWDRVYNEQF

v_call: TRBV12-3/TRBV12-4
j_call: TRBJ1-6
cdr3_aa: ASSLGTGGHNSPLH